Listed below are T cell receptor beta chains from one sample, sequenced in a study of T cell changes during pregnancy in multiple sclerosis. Profiled with immunoSEQ multiplex PCR; TCRdb holds only in-frame clones, not every one. The profile shows about 40,000 clones, roughly nine tenths of them singletons. The specimen was CD4+ T cells from peripheral blood mononuclear cells, collected before pregnancy. The receptors stem from a female donor with multiple sclerosis, enrolled in a pregnancy study. Both conserved end residues are part of each CDR3. The D gene is left open where the match is weak. Not all rows give a size; the values are once, few, many and, for expanded clones, a class.

j_call	d_call	clone_size	v_call	cdr3_nt	cdr3_aa
TRBJ2-6	TRBD2	.	TRBV19	TGTGCCAGTAGTCCCCGATCGGGGGGGCCCCTAACTGGGGCCAACGTCCTGACTTTC	CASSPRSGGPLTGANVLTF
TRBJ1-1	TRBD1	few	TRBV9	TGTGCCAGCAGCGTAGTGGGACAGTACACTGAAGCTTTCTTT	CASSVVGQYTEAFF
TRBJ2-3	.	.	TRBV28	TGTGCCAGCAGTTTCCTAGGAGATACGCAGTATTTT	CASSFLGDTQYF
TRBJ1-6	.	.	TRBV6-1	TGTGCCAGCAGTGAAGGGGGGGGTTTAACCCTCCACTTT	CASSEGGGLTLHF
TRBJ2-1	TRBD2	.	TRBV6-6	TGTGCCAGCAGTTACCCGCCGCGGGGGGCTTACAATGAGCAGTTCTTC	CASSYPPRGAYNEQFF
TRBJ2-6	.	.	TRBV7-2	TGTGCCAGCAGCGCCAAACGGACAGCTGGGGCCAACGTCCTGACTTTC	CASSAKRTAGANVLTF
TRBJ1-2	TRBD1	.	TRBV7-8	TGTGCCAGCAGCTTAGCCCAGGGGGAGGATGGCTACACCTTC	CASSLAQGEDGYTF
TRBJ2-1	TRBD2	.	TRBV12-5	TGTGCTAGTGGCCGCGGGGGGGGGAACTACAATGAGCAGTTCTTC	CASGRGGGNYNEQFF
TRBJ1-1	.	.	TRBV6-1	TGTGCCAGCAGGCTGGACAGTCCCACTGAAGCTTTCTTT	CASRLDSPTEAFF
TRBJ1-3	.	.	TRBV6-1	TGTGCCAGCAGTGAACGAATGGGGGGAAGAGGGGCTGGAAACACCATATATTTT	CASSERMGGRGAGNTIYF
TRBJ2-5	TRBD2	.	TRBV6-6	TGTGCCAGCAGTTTGACTAGCCCCCAAGAGACCCAGTACTTC	CASSLTSPQETQYF
TRBJ2-1	TRBD1	.	TRBV4-3	TGCGCCAGCAGCCAAGACGGGACAGGGTACAATGAGCAGTTCTTC	CASSQDGTGYNEQFF
TRBJ2-7	.	.	TRBV9	TGTGCCAGCAGCGTAGGGGGCCAGGGATGGCAGTACTTC	CASSVGGQGWQYF
TRBJ2-7	.	.	TRBV5-4	TGTGCCAGCAGCTCCAGGGCGATTCAGGACTACGAGCAGTACTTC	CASSSRAIQDYEQYF
TRBJ2-5	TRBD1	.	TRBV7-2	TGTGCCAGCAGCTTAACCGGGACAGGGAAAGAGACCCAGTACTTC	CASSLTGTGKETQYF
TRBJ1-1	TRBD1	.	TRBV7-9	TGTGCCAGCAGCTTACGGATGACAGGGGCGAACACTGAAGCTTTCTTT	CASSLRMTGANTEAFF
TRBJ2-3	.	.	TRBV9	TGTGCCAGCAGCGTACTGAATTCGGGGGTAGATACGCAGTATTTT	CASSVLNSGVDTQYF
TRBJ2-5	.	.	TRBV19	TGTGCCAGTGCCGATGGCATCTACCAAGAGACCCAGTACTTC	CASADGIYQETQYF
TRBJ2-7	TRBD1	.	TRBV27	TGTGCCAGCAGTTTAGGCCACGGGACAGGTATCTCCTACGAGCAGTACTTC	CASSLGHGTGISYEQYF
TRBJ2-7	TRBD1	.	TRBV11-2	TGTGCCAGCAGCTCCGGGACAGGGGGCTACGAGCAGTACTTC	CASSSGTGGYEQYF
TRBJ2-6	TRBD1	.	TRBV6-6	TGTGCCAGCAGTTGGGACAGCTCTGGGGCCAACGTCCTGACTTTC	CASSWDSSGANVLTF
TRBJ1-1	.	once	TRBV10-3	TGTGCCATCTCCAGTACTACCCTTGACAGACCGGGGCGGGGGAACACTGAAGCTTTCTTT	CAISSTTLDRPGRGNTEAFF
TRBJ1-2	.	.	TRBV7-9	TGTGCCAGCAGCTTCAGGGCGGTTGGGTATGGCTACACCTTC	CASSFRAVGYGYTF
TRBJ2-3	TRBD1	.	TRBV4-1	TGCGCCAGCAGCCTCCACAGGGGAAGTCAACTGTCCACAGATACGCAGTATTTT	CASSLHRGSQLSTDTQYF
TRBJ2-7	TRBD2	.	TRBV6-4	TGTGCCAGCAGTGACTCGGGGACTAGCGGGCCCCAATACGAGCAGTACTTC	CASSDSGTSGPQYEQYF
TRBJ2-7	TRBD1	.	TRBV5-1	TGCGCCAGCAGCGACGACAGGGGACCCTACGAGCAGTACTTC	CASSDDRGPYEQYF
TRBJ1-5	TRBD1	.	TRBV2	TGTGCCAGCAGGCCCAGGGGGCTTAGCAATCAGCCCCAGCATTTT	CASRPRGLSNQPQHF
TRBJ2-6	.	.	TRBV18	TGTGCCAGCTCACCGACTCCTCCGTCAGGGTCTGGGGCCAACGTCCTGACTTTC	CASSPTPPSGSGANVLTF
TRBJ2-3	TRBD1	.	TRBV7-9	TGTGCCAGCAGCCCCTGGCCTGGGGGACAGGGGTTCACAGATACGCAGTATTTT	CASSPWPGGQGFTDTQYF
TRBJ1-4	.	.	TRBV7-9	TGTGCCAGCAGCCTCGGGGGAGGTGAAAAACTGTTTTTT	CASSLGGGEKLFF
TRBJ2-4	.	.	TRBV7-9	TGTGCCAGCAGCTTACCCCCTAAAAAAAACATTCAGTACTTC	CASSLPPKKNIQYF
TRBJ1-1	.	.	TRBV7-2	TGTGCCAGCAGCATAAGGGGGGGGGACACTGAAGCTTTCTTT	CASSIRGGDTEAFF
TRBJ2-7	TRBD1	.	TRBV2	TGTGCCAGCAGGGCCGGGACAGGGGACTACGAGCAGTACTTC	CASRAGTGDYEQYF
TRBJ1-2	TRBD1	.	TRBV6-5	TGTGCCAGCAGACGCATTGGGACAGCTAACTATGGCTACACCTTC	CASRRIGTANYGYTF
TRBJ2-7	TRBD1	.	TRBV6-1	TGTGCCAGCAGTCAGACAGGGCACCACGAGCAGTACTTC	CASSQTGHHEQYF